One sample yielded the 23 T cell receptor beta chains listed below, sequenced in a study of blood T cell repertoires in COVID-19. Generated by immunoSEQ multiplex PCR, the TCRdb table keeps only in-frame clones and is missing some. The repertoire includes approximately 350,000 clones, roughly 90% of them detected once, and over 1% sits in the top ten. The material sequenced was peripheral blood. These receptor sequences come from a man aged 35 to 55 with acute or convalescent COVID-19.

V is TRBV7-9 and J is TRBJ2-5; D might be TRBD2 (6 bases). Trimming removed 5 bases at V and 3 bases at J, with 19 bases between. Germline values: CDR1 SEHNR, CDR2 FQNEAQ (reference sequence). There are 16 residues in the CDR3. CDR3 coding DNA: TGTGCCAGCAGCCGAAGTGGGAAGGGCGGGGAAGAGACCCAGTACTTC. Protein sequence: CASSRSGKGGEETQYF.

CDR3 residues: CASSSLQSPDYEQYF. The DNA for the CDR3 is TGTGCCAGCAGCTCTTTACAGAGTCCCGACTACGAGCAGTACTTC. This chain joins TRBV7-9 and TRBJ2-7; D not certain. CDR3 length: 15 residues. The germline CDR1 and CDR2 sequences are SEHNR and FQNEAQ (reference sequence). Trimming left V 4 bases short and J 3 bases short, with 16 bases between. Using reference TRBV7-9 and TRBJ2-7 for the parts outside the CDR3, the full variable domain is DTGVSQNPRHKITKRGQNVTFRCDPISEHNRLYWYRQTLGQGPEFLTYFQNEAQLEKSRLLSDRFSAERPKGSFSTLEIQRTEQGDSAMYLCASSSLQSPDYEQYFGPGTRLTVT.

This clone was counted once. The chain has TRBV28 and TRBJ1-1, with TRBD1 as a possible D gene (6 bases). The germline V gene encodes CDR1 MDHEN and CDR2 SYDVKM. Trimming left V 8 bases short and J 7 bases short, with 17 bases between. CDR3 size: 13 residues. DNA of the CDR3: TGTGCCAGCGTGATTCCCGGGACACTTGAAGCTTTCTTT. Encoded protein: CASVIPGTLEAFF.

The chain carries TRBV9 and TRBJ2-1; the D gene is possibly TRBD2 (6 bases). Germline CDR1 SGDLS, CDR2 YYNGEE. V lost 2 bases to trimming and J lost 7 bases, with 13 bases between them. This CDR3 contains 14 residues. CDR3: CASSVMGGSNEQFF. The CDR3 region has the DNA TGTGCCAGCAGCGTCATGGGGGGTAGTAATGAGCAGTTCTTC.

The V call is TRBV24-1, the J call TRBJ1-2; no reliable D call. The CDR3 length is 14 residues. Deletions cut 4 bases from V and 7 bases from J, with 15 bases between. Germline lookup yields CDR1 KGHDR and CDR2 SFDVKD. In nucleotides, the CDR3 is TGTGCCACCAGTGAATCTCTCGGTTCCGGTGGCTACACCTTC. Encoded protein: CATSESLGSGGYTF.

V gene TRBV10-2 combines with J gene TRBJ1-1; a possible D gene is TRBD1 (5 bases). Per the germline V gene, CDR1 is WSHSY and CDR2 is SAAADI. The CDR3 is 17 amino acids. V was clipped by 10 bases and J by 0 bases, with 24 bases between them. The CDR3 DNA reads TGCGCCACCTATCCGGGGGGAGGGACTTTGATGAACACTGAAGCTTTCTTT. Its translation: CATYPGGGTLMNTEAFF.

V and J are TRBV7-8 and TRBJ2-5; weak D call: TRBD1 (5 bases). The CDR3 length is 13 residues. Germline loops: CDR1 SGHVS, CDR2 FQNEAQ. Trimming stripped 2 bases from V and 12 bases from J, with 16 bases between. In DNA form, the CDR3 reads TGTGCCAGCAGCTTAAAACGCCTGGACATGGAGTACTTC. Translating gives CASSLKRLDMEYF.

V gene TRBV7-2 combines with J gene TRBJ2-4; D perhaps matches TRBD2 (6 bases). V was pared by 2 bases and J by 1 base, with 18 bases between. This CDR3 is 18 amino acids long. CDR1 is SGHTA, CDR2 FQGNSA, per germline. The CDR3 DNA sequence: TGTGCCAGCAGCTTAATAGGGACTCTGAATGGGGCCAAAAACATTCAGTACTTC. It is translated as CASSLIGTLNGAKNIQYF.

The chain uses TRBV5-4 and TRBJ2-7; 8 bases agree with TRBD2. V was pared by 4 bases and J by 3 bases, with 9 bases of the junction left unmatched. In germline, CDR1 is SGHNT, CDR2 YYREEE (reference sequence). The length of the CDR3 is 15 residues. CDR3 region: CASSPTSGGHYEQYF. CDR3 bases: TGTGCCAGCAGCCCCACTAGCGGAGGACACTACGAGCAGTACTTC. The full variable domain, rest sourced from reference TRBV5-4 and TRBJ2-7, is ETGVTQSPTHLIKTRGQQVTLRCSSQSGHNTVSWYQQALGQGPQFIFQYYREEENGRGNFPPRFSGLQFPNYSSELNVNALELDDSALYLCASSPTSGGHYEQYFGPGTRLTVT.

The gene calls are TRBV6-5 and TRBJ1-3; D is ambiguous. Germline CDR1 MNHEY, CDR2 SVGAGI. The CDR3 contains 15 residues. V was clipped by 4 bases and J by 1 base, with 11 bases between them. Here the CDR3 DNA reads TGTGCCAGCAGTTCCCGAAGCACTTCTGGAAACACCATATATTTT. This encodes CASSSRSTSGNTIYF.

CDR3: CASSTRQGSSYNEQFF. CDR3 nucleotides: TGTGCCAGCAGCACTCGACAGGGCAGCTCCTACAATGAGCAGTTCTTC. The chain recombines TRBV9 with TRBJ2-1, with 7 bases lining up with TRBD1. The J segment lost 0 bases and the V segment lost 4 bases, leaving 7 bases of the junction unmatched. The CDR3 runs to 16 residues. CDR1 is SGDLS, CDR2 YYNGEE, per germline.

The CDR3 sequence: CASSSGLATFGVDTQYF. The CDR3 nucleotides are TGTGCCAGCAGCTCGGGACTAGCGACTTTTGGGGTAGATACGCAGTATTTT. The J gene is TRBJ2-3, the V gene TRBV3-1 (or the pseudogene TRBV3-2); TRBD2 matches at 10 bases. This CDR3 is built from 17 residues. Germline values: CDR1 LGHDT, CDR2 YNNKEL (reference sequence). Losses at the gene ends were 5 bases for V and 5 bases for J; bases not matched to a gene: 13.

This chain uses TRBV3-1 (or the pseudogene TRBV3-2) with TRBJ2-7; D unresolved. Deletions cut 2 bases from V and 3 bases from J, with 11 bases between. The CDR3 runs 14 residues. Germline V gene lookup returns CDR1 LGHDT and CDR2 YNNKEL (reference sequence). DNA of the CDR3: TGTGCCAGCAGCCAATATGCGGTGAGCTACGAGCAGTACTTC. Its translation: CASSQYAVSYEQYF.

The genes are TRBV4-1 and TRBJ1-2; no clear D. The V gene's germline CDR1 is MGHRA and CDR2 YSYEKL. This CDR3 contains 15 residues. The V gene lost 1 base and the J gene lost 7 bases, with 16 bases spanning the gap. The chain's CDR3 is CASSQGALGASGYTF. The CDR3 nucleotides read TGCGCCAGCAGCCAAGGGGCCTTGGGAGCCTCTGGCTACACCTTC.

DNA for the CDR3: TGTGCCAGCAGCGTAGCAGGGTCCGGGGAGCTGTTTTTT. This sequence encodes CASSVAGSGELFF. This chain joins TRBV9 and TRBJ2-2; tentatively, D is TRBD1 (5 bases). Looked up from germline, CDR1 is SGDLS and CDR2 is YYNGEE. Trimming took off 0 bases at V and 6 bases at J, with 6 bases between the two ends. The CDR3 covers 13 residues.

Regarding this clone: The sample contains more than one DNA sequence encoding this CDR3. The rearrangement joins TRBV28 to TRBJ1-2, with D tentatively TRBD1 (5 bases). This CDR3 comprises 12 residues. CDR1 is MDHEN, CDR2 SYDVKM, per germline. Trimming stripped 6 bases from V and 3 bases from J, with 8 bases between. The CDR3 DNA follows: TGTGCCAGCAGCCTGACAGACTATGGCTACACCTTC. Protein sequence: CASSLTDYGYTF.

The V and J genes are TRBV28 and TRBJ1-2; 9 bases are a match to TRBD1. CDR3 length: 14 residues. V dropped 6 bases and J dropped 8; count of bases not matched to a gene: 10. CDR1 and CDR2 from the germline V gene are MDHEN and SYDVKM. The CDR3 here is CASSIRTGVAGYTF. For the CDR3, the DNA is TGTGCCAGCAGCATACGGACAGGGGTCGCGGGCTACACCTTC.

This clone has a single count. The rearrangement joins TRBV5-5 to TRBJ1-5, with a weak D call TRBD1 (5 bases). The CDR3 has 15 residues. Germline V gene lookup returns CDR1 SGHKS and CDR2 YYEKEE (reference sequence). Trimming took 4 bases from V and 4 from J, leaving 15 bases between them. The CDR3 sequence: CASSPLQESNQPQHF. In DNA, the CDR3 is TGTGCCAGCAGCCCATTACAGGAATCAAATCAGCCCCAGCATTTT.

The rearrangement uses TRBV28 and TRBJ1-2; 7 bases are a match to TRBD1. The CDR3 has 14 amino acids. In germline, CDR1 is MDHEN, CDR2 SYDVKM. The J segment lost 4 bases and the V segment lost 6 bases, leaving 8 bases of the junction unmatched. In DNA form, the CDR3 reads TGTGCCAGCAGCGGGGACAGCCAGTTCTATGGCTACACCTTC. Residues: CASSGDSQFYGYTF.

This chain uses TRBV10-3 with TRBJ1-4; 7 bases match TRBD1. V shed 3 bases, J shed 0 bases, and the junction held 4 bases outside the gene matches. The CDR3 runs to 16 residues. Germline V gene sequence: CDR1 ENHRY, CDR2 SYGVKD. CDR3: CAISDYTGATNEKLFF. The CDR3 region has the DNA TGTGCCATCAGTGATTACACAGGGGCAACTAATGAAAAACTGTTTTTT.

V usage is TRBV12-3 or TRBV12-4 and J usage is TRBJ2-7; D remains ambiguous. There are 12 residues in the CDR3. Trimming pared 3 bases from V and 6 bases from J, leaving 9 bases between. This CDR3 reads CASSFGGGEQYF. The CDR3 region has the DNA TGTGCCAGCAGTTTCGGCGGTGGCGAGCAGTACTTC.

This chain connects TRBV14 to TRBJ1-2; D might be TRBD1 (5 bases). Germline V CDR1 and CDR2: SGHDN, FVKESK. This CDR3 comprises 14 residues. V lost 1 base and J lost 5, with 11 bases in between. CDR3 in DNA: TGTGCCAGCAGCCAAGTAACAGGACAATATGGCTACACCTTC. It codes for CASSQVTGQYGYTF. Variable domain in full (rest from reference TRBV14 and TRBJ1-2): EAGVTQFPSHSVIEKGQTVTLRCDPISGHDNLYWYRRVMGKEIKFLLHFVKESKQDESGMPNNRFLAERTGGTYSTLKVQPAELEDSGVYFCASSQVTGQYGYTFGSGTRLTVV.

V gene TRBV7-2 combines with J gene TRBJ2-1; 13 positions agree with TRBD2. CDR1 and CDR2 from the germline V gene are SGHTA and FQGNSA. This CDR3 comprises 16 residues. V dropped 5 bases and J dropped 7; count of bases not matched to a gene: 8. The chain's CDR3 is CASSQGGTSGENEQFF. CDR3 DNA: TGTGCCAGCAGCCAGGGGGGGACTAGCGGGGAAAATGAGCAGTTCTTC.